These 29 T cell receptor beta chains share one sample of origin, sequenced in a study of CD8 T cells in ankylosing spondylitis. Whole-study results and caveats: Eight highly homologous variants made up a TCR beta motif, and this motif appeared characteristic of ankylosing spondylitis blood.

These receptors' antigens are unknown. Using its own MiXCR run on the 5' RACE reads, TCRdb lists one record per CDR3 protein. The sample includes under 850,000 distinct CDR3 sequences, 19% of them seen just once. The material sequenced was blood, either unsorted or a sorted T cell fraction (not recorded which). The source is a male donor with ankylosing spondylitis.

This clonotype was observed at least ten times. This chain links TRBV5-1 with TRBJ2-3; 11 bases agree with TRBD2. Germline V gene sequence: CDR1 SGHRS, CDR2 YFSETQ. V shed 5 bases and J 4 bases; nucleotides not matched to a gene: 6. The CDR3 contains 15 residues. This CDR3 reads CASSYTSGGADTQYF. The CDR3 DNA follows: TGCGCCAGCAGTTATACTAGCGGGGGAGCAGATACGCAGTATTTT.

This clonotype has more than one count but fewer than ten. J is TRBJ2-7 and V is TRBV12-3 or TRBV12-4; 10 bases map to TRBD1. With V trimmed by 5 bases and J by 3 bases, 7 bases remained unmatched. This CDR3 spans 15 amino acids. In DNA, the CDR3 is TGTGCCAGCAGTCCCGGGACAGGGGCAGTCTACGAGCAGTACTTC. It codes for CASSPGTGAVYEQYF.

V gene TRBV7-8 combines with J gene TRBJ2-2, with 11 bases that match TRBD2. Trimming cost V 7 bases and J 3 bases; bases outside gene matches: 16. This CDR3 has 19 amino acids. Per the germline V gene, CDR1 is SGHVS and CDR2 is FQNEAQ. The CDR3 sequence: CASTLGGTSGFAYTGELFF. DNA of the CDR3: TGTGCCAGCACCTTGGGCGGGACTAGCGGCTTTGCCTACACCGGGGAGCTGTTTTTT.

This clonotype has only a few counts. This chain's CDR3 is CASSMDRGKINAEAFF. The CDR3 bases are TGTGCCAGCAGTATGGACAGGGGGAAGATCAACGCTGAAGCTTTCTTT. The chain joins TRBV12-3 or TRBV12-4 to TRBJ1-1, with 10 positions matching TRBD1. The CDR3 extends over 16 amino acids. The junction had 12 bases not matched to a gene; V was cut back by 5 bases and J by 6 bases.

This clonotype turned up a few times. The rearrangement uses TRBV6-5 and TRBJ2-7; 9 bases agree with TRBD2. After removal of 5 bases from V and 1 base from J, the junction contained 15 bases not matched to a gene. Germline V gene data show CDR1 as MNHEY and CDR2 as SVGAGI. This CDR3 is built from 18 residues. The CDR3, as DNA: TGTGCCAGCAGTCCTACTCCCAGAACTAGCGGGTTTTCCTACGAGCAGTACTTC. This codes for CASSPTPRTSGFSYEQYF.

DNA for the CDR3: TGTGCCAGCAGTTTCGCGGGGGGGCTCTACGAGCAGTACTTC. It encodes CASSFAGGLYEQYF. This chain uses TRBV27 with TRBJ2-7; 9 bases map to TRBD2. Germline CDR1 MNHEY, CDR2 SMNVEV (reference sequence). Trimming at V came to 3 bases and at J to 3 bases, leaving 3 bases not matched to a gene. CDR3 size: 14 residues.

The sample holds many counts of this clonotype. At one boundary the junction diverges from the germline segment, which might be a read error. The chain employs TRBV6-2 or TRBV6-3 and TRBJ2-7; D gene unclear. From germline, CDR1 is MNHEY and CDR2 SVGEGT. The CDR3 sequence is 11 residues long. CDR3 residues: CASSSRYEQYF. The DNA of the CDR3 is TGCGCCAGCTCGAGCCGCTACGAGCAGTACTTC.

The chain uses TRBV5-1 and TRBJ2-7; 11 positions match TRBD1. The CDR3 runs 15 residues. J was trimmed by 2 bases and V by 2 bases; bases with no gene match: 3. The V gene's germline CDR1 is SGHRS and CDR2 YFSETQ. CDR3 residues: CASSFWGQGAYEQYF. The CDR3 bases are TGCGCCAGCAGCTTCTGGGGACAGGGGGCCTACGAGCAGTACTTC.

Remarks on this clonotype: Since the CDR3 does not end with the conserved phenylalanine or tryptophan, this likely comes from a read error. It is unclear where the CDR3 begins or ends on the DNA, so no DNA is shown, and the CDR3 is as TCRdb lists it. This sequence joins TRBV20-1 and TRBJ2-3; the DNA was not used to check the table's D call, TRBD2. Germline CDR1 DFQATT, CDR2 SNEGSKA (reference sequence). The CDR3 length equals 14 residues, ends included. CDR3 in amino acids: CSASSFQLGLAGGM.

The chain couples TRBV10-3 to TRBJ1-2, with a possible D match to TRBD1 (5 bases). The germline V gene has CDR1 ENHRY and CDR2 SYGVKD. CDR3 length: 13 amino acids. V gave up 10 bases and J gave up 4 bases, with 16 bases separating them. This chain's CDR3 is CATSWGPTYGYTF. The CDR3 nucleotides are TGTGCCACCTCTTGGGGACCGACCTATGGCTACACCTTC.

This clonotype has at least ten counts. The CDR3 DNA reads as TGTGCCAGCAGTTTATATTCGGGGACTGCGAATCAGCCCCAGCATTTT. Residues: CASSLYSGTANQPQHF. The rearrangement links TRBV27 to TRBJ1-5, with D possibly matching TRBD1 (5 bases). The germline gives CDR1 MNHEY, CDR2 SMNVEV (reference sequence). The V end was cut by 1 base, the J end by 4 bases, with 14 bases between. The CDR3 is made up of 16 amino acids.

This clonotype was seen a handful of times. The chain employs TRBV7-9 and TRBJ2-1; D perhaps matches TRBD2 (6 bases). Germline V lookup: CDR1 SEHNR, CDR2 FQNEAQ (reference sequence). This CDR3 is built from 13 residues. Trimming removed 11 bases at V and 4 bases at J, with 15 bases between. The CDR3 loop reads CAGTQGGYNEQFF. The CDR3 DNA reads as TGTGCCGGCACACAAGGAGGGTACAATGAGCAGTTCTTC.

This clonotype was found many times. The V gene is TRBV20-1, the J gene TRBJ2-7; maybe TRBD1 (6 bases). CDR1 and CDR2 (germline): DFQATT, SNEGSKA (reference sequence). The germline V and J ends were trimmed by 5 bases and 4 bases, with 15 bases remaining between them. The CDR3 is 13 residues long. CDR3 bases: TGCAGTGCTCTCGGACAGCAGGTTTACGAGCAGTACTTC. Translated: CSALGQQVYEQYF.

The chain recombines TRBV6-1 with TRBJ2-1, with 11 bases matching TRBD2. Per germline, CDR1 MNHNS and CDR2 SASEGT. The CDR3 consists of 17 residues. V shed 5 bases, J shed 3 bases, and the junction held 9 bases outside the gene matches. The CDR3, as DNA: TGTGCCAGCAGTACCAGTAGCGGGAGGGCCAACTACAATGAGCAGTTCTTC. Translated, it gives CASSTSSGRANYNEQFF.

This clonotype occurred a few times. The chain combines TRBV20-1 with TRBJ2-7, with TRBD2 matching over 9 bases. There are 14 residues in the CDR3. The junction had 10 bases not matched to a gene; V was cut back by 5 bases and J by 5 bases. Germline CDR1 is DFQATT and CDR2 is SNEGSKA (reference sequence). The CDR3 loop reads CSAPYSGRGDEQYF. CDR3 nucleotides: TGCAGTGCTCCTTATAGCGGGAGAGGCGACGAGCAGTACTTC.

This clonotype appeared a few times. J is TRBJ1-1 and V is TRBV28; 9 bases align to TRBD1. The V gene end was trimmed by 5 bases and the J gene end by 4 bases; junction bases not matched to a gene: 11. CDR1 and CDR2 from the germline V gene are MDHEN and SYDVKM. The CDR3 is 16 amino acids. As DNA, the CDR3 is TGTGCCAGCAGTACCCCACCGGGACAGGGAGGCACTGAAGCTTTCTTT. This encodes CASSTPPGQGGTEAFF.

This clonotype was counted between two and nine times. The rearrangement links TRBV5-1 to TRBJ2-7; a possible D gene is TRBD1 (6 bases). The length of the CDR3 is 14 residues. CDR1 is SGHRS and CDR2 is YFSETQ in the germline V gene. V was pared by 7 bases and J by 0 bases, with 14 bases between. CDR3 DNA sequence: TGCGCCAGCGGACAGAACCCGAGCTCCTACGAGCAGTACTTC. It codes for CASGQNPSSYEQYF.

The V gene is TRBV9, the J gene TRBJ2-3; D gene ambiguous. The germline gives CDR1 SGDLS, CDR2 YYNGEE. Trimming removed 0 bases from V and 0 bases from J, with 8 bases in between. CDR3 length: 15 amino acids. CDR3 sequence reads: CASSVVDSSTDTQYF. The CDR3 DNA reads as TGTGCCAGCAGCGTAGTTGATAGTAGCACAGATACGCAGTATTTT.

CDR3 region: CASSLTGVTGELFF. CDR3 DNA sequence: TGTGCCAGCAGTTTAACAGGGGTGACCGGGGAGCTGTTTTTT. V is TRBV28 and J is TRBJ2-2; 7 bases agree with TRBD1. J was trimmed by 5 bases and V by 2 bases; bases with no gene match: 2. Germline CDR1 is MDHEN and CDR2 is SYDVKM. The CDR3 sequence is 14 residues long.

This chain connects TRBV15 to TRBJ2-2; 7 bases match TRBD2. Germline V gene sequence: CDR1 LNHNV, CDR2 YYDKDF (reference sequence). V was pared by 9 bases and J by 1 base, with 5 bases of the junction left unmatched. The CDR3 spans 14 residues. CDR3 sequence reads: CATCLAENTGELFF. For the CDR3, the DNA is TGTGCCACGTGCCTAGCGGAGAACACCGGGGAGCTGTTTTTT.

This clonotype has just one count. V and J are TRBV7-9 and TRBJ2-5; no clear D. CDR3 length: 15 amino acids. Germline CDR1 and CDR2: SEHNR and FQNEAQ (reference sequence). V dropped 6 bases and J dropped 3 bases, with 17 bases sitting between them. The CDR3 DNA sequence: TGTGCCAGCAGTTCTTATGAGGATAGAGAAGAGACCCAGTACTTC. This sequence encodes CASSSYEDREETQYF. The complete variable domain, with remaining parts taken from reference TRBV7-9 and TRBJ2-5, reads DTGVSQNPRHKITKRGQNVTFRCDPISEHNRLYWYRQTLGQGPEFLTYFQNEAQLEKSRLLSDRFSAERPKGSFSTLEIQRTEQGDSAMYLCASSSYEDREETQYFGPGTRLLVL.

CDR3 loop: CASSEGLRQNYEQYF. CDR3 nucleotides: TGTGCCAGCAGTGAAGGCCTAAGACAGAACTACGAGCAGTACTTC. The rearrangement uses TRBV2 and TRBJ2-7; possibly TRBD1 for D (5 bases). Germline loops: CDR1 SNHLY, CDR2 FYNNEI. The ends were cut back, 1 base at V and 3 bases at J, with 13 bases in the middle. This CDR3 has 15 residues.

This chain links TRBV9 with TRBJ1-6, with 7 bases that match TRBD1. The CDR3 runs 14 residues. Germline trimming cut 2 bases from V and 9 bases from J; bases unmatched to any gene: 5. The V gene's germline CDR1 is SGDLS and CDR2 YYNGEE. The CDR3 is CASSVEGAGSPLHF. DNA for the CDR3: TGTGCCAGCAGCGTGGAGGGGGCGGGTTCACCCCTCCACTTT. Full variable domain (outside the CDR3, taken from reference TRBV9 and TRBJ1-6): DSGVTQTPKHLITATGQRVTLRCSPRSGDLSVYWYQQSLDQGLQFLIQYYNGEERAKGNILERFSAQQFPDLHSELNLSSLELGDSALYFCASSVEGAGSPLHFGNGTRLTVT.

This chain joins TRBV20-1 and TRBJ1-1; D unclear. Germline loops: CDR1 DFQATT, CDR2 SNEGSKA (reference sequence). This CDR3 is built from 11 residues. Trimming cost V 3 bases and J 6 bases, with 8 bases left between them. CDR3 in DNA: TGCAGTGCTAGGCACCGGGCTGAAGCTTTCTTT. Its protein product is CSARHRAEAFF.

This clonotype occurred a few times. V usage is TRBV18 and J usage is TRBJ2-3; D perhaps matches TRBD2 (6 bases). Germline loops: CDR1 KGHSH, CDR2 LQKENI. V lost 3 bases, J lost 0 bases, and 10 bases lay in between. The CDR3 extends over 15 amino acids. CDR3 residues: CASSPASASTDTQYF. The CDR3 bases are TGTGCCAGCTCACCGGCTAGCGCTAGCACAGATACGCAGTATTTT.

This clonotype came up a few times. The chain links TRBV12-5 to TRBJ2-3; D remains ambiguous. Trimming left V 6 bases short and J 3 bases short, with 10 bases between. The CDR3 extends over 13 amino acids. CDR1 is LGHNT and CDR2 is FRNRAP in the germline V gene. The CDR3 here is CASGPPLTDTQYF. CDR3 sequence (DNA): TGTGCTAGTGGACCACCCCTTACAGATACGCAGTATTTT.

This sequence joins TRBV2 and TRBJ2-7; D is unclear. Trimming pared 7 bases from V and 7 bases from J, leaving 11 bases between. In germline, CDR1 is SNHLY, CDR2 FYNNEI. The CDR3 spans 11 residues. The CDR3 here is CASIRGGEQYF. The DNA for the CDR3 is TGTGCCAGCATCCGTGGTGGGGAGCAGTACTTC. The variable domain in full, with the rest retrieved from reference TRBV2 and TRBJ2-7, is EPEVTQTPSHQVTQMGQEVILRCVPISNHLYFYWYRQILGQKVEFLVSFYNNEISEKSEIFDDQFSVERPDGSNFTLKIRSTKLEDSAMYFCASIRGGEQYFGPGTRLTVT.

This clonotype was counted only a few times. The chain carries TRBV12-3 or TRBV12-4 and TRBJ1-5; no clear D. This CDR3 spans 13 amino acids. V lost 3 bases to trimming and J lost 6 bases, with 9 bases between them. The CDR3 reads CASSFSRFQPQHF. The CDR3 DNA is TGTGCCAGCAGTTTTTCCCGCTTTCAGCCCCAGCATTTT.

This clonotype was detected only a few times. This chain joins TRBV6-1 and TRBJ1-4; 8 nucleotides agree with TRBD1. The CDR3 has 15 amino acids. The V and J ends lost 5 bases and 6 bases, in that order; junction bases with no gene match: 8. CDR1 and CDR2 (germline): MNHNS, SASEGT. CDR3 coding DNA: TGTGCCAGCAGTCGGACAGGGTCGATGCATGAAAAACTGTTTTTT. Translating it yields CASSRTGSMHEKLFF.